Below, 26 T cell receptor beta chains from the same sample are listed, as sequenced in a study of shared clonotypes between healthy human individuals. Profiling relied on immunoSEQ multiplex PCR, and the TCRdb table lists in-frame clones only, not all of them. This table holds roughly 2.2 million clones, 93% found once. The sequencing sample was made of naive CD4+ T cells from PBMCs. Subset meaning: CD45RA+ positively selected. The source is a man aged 18 to 29 in good health. Some clones in this sample may be carry-over from other donors' samples.

This chain uses TRBV28 with TRBJ2-7, with 8 bases lining up with TRBD1. CDR1 is MDHEN, CDR2 SYDVKM, per germline. The length of the CDR3 is 14 residues. Unmatched junction bases numbered 3, after V lost 5 bases and J lost 0 bases. CDR3 region: CASSRQGSSYEQYF. The DNA for the CDR3 is TGTGCCAGCAGTCGACAGGGGAGCTCCTACGAGCAGTACTTC.

The rearrangement joins TRBV6-1 to TRBJ2-1, with 7 bases aligning to TRBD1. Germline CDR1 reads MNHNS; CDR2 reads SASEGT. The CDR3 length is 14 residues. After removal of 8 bases from V and 7 bases from J, the junction contained 11 bases not matched to a gene. CDR3 amino acids: CASRTGGAYNEQFF. CDR3 bases: TGTGCCAGCCGGACAGGTGGGGCTTATAATGAGCAGTTCTTC.

About this clone itself: Other DNA sequences in the sample encode the same CDR3. This chain joins TRBV2 and TRBJ2-3; D not resolved. V was pared by 2 bases and J by 3 bases, with 9 bases between. The CDR3 covers 14 residues. Germline values: CDR1 SNHLY, CDR2 FYNNEI. The CDR3 protein is CASSELVSTDTQYF. In DNA, the CDR3 is TGTGCCAGCAGTGAACTTGTCTCAACAGATACGCAGTATTTT.

The rearrangement joins TRBV28 to TRBJ1-3; D ambiguous. The CDR3 is 17 amino acids. Germline CDR1 reads MDHEN; CDR2 reads SYDVKM. V gave up 2 bases and J gave up 0 bases, with 14 bases separating them. As DNA, the CDR3 is TGTGCCAGCAGTTTAGGAAGGGTTTGGGACTCTGGAAACACCATATATTTT. It codes for CASSLGRVWDSGNTIYF.

The chain uses TRBV9 and TRBJ2-7, with TRBD2 matching 9 bases. The germline CDR1 and CDR2 sequences are SGDLS and YYNGEE. The trim removed 2 bases at V and 6 bases at J, leaving 6 bases unmatched. The CDR3 totals 14 residues. The CDR3 bases are TGTGCCAGCAGCGTTAGCGGGAGAGGGGGCGAGCAGTACTTC. Encoded protein: CASSVSGRGGEQYF.

The chain couples TRBV5-1 to TRBJ1-2, with D possibly TRBD1 on 5 matching bases. Trimming pared 0 bases from V and 5 bases from J, leaving 17 bases between. From germline, CDR1 is SGHRS and CDR2 YFSETQ. The CDR3 runs 16 residues. DNA of the CDR3: TGCGCCAGCAGCTTGGTTCACAGGCCCAGGTCTTATGGCTACACCTTC. This gives the protein CASSLVHRPRSYGYTF.

The J gene is TRBJ2-1, the V gene TRBV7-3, with a tentative D call TRBD2 (5 bases). Trimming cost V 5 bases and J 7 bases, with 21 bases left between them. Looked up from germline, CDR1 is SGHTA and CDR2 is FQGTGA. The CDR3 runs 16 residues. The CDR3 sequence is CASSPIPGFERNEQFF. The CDR3 DNA is TGTGCCAGCAGCCCCATCCCGGGGTTCGAGAGGAATGAGCAGTTCTTC.

The table lists this clone with a count of one. The chain carries TRBV27 and TRBJ2-7; no firm D call. Trimming took 3 bases from V and 6 from J, leaving 12 bases between them. This CDR3 is built from 13 residues. Germline values: CDR1 MNHEY, CDR2 SMNVEV (reference sequence). The CDR3 DNA follows: TGTGCCAGCAGTTTTAGGGCTTCAGGCGAGCAGTACTTC. Amino acid sequence: CASSFRASGEQYF.

The V and J genes are TRBV20-1 and TRBJ2-4; D perhaps matches TRBD2 (5 bases). The CDR3 extends over 10 amino acids. V lost 8 bases to trimming and J lost 10 bases, with 12 bases between them. In germline, CDR1 is DFQATT, CDR2 SNEGSKA (reference sequence). The CDR3 here is CSSAREIQYF. In nucleotides, the CDR3 is TGCAGTTCCGCAAGGGAGATTCAGTACTTC.

This clone was seen once. The chain carries TRBV19 and TRBJ2-3, with D hard to call. This CDR3 is 13 amino acids long. CDR1 LNHDA and CDR2 SQIVND come from the germline V gene (reference sequence). With 9 bases removed from V and 3 bases from J, the gap between germline ends came to 13 bases. CDR3 sequence: CASRPQGTDTQYF. CDR3 in DNA: TGTGCCAGCCGGCCCCAAGGAACAGATACGCAGTATTTT.

This clone was counted once. The chain links TRBV30 to TRBJ2-3, with D unresolved. Per the germline V gene, CDR1 is GTSNPN and CDR2 is SVGIG (reference sequence). This CDR3 region has 12 residues. V was cut by 3 bases and J by 2 bases, with 6 bases left in between. CDR3 DNA: TGTGCCTGGAGGTGGATCACAGATACGCAGTATTTT. Translated: CAWRWITDTQYF.

This clone came up once. The chain has TRBV6-1 and TRBJ2-3, with a possible D match to TRBD1 (6 bases). Trimming took off 8 bases at V and 2 bases at J, with 17 bases between the two ends. The germline V gene encodes CDR1 MNHNS and CDR2 SASEGT. This CDR3 comprises 15 residues. CDR3 in DNA: TGTGCCAGCGGAAGGGCAGGGGAGACCACAGATACGCAGTATTTT. Translated, it gives CASGRAGETTDTQYF.

The rearrangement joins TRBV6-5 to TRBJ1-6; 8 nucleotides line up with TRBD1. Germline CDR1 MNHEY, CDR2 SVGAGI. CDR3 length: 14 residues. With V trimmed by 6 bases and J by 7 bases, 5 bases remained unmatched. The CDR3 sequence: CASRDRGQNSPLHF. Written as DNA, the CDR3 is TGTGCCAGCAGAGACAGGGGACAGAATTCACCCCTCCACTTT.

The J gene is TRBJ2-7, the V gene TRBV6-1; the D is unclear. Germline V CDR1 and CDR2: MNHNS, SASEGT. This CDR3 is 15 amino acids long. V lost 7 bases to trimming and J lost 6 bases, with 22 bases between them. CDR3 DNA sequence: TGTGCCAGCACCACCCCGTTCGACATCGCTCGCGAGCAGTACTTC. This translates into CASTTPFDIAREQYF.

This chain joins TRBV19 and TRBJ1-2; weak D call: TRBD1 (6 bases). Germline lookup yields CDR1 LNHDA and CDR2 SQIVND (reference sequence). The CDR3 is made up of 14 amino acids. Trimming cost V 7 bases and J 3 bases, with 15 bases left between them. The CDR3 region is CASTSGEGYYGYTF. The CDR3 bases are TGTGCCAGTACTTCAGGGGAGGGTTACTATGGCTACACCTTC.

This clone came up a few times. V gene TRBV5-1 combines with J gene TRBJ2-1, with 16 bases identical to TRBD2. The V gene end was trimmed by 4 bases and the J gene end by 1 base; junction bases not matched to a gene: 5. CDR1 and CDR2 from the germline V gene are SGHRS and YFSETQ. This CDR3 spans 18 amino acids. CDR3 amino acids: CASSPGTSGRGSYNEQFF. Written as DNA, the CDR3 is TGCGCCAGCAGCCCCGGGACTAGCGGGAGGGGGTCCTACAATGAGCAGTTCTTC.

As to this clone: The sample holds other DNA sequences that translate to the same CDR3. The V call is TRBV6-5, the J call TRBJ2-7; D unclear. The germline gives CDR1 MNHEY, CDR2 SVGAGI. CDR3 length: 15 amino acids. The germline V and J ends were trimmed by 0 bases and 0 bases, with 9 bases remaining between them. CDR3 sequence (DNA): TGTGCCAGCAGTTACTCGCCAGCCTCCTCCTACGAGCAGTACTTC. This translates into CASSYSPASSYEQYF.

V usage is TRBV27 and J usage is TRBJ2-1; 12 bases are shared with TRBD2. Germline V gene lookup returns CDR1 MNHEY and CDR2 SMNVEV (reference sequence). The CDR3 sequence is 15 residues long. The V gene end was trimmed by 5 bases and the J gene end by 6 bases; junction bases not matched to a gene: 5. CDR3 sequence: CASSLSSGRANEQFF. In DNA form, the CDR3 reads TGTGCCAGCAGTCTCTCTAGCGGGAGGGCCAATGAGCAGTTCTTC.

J is TRBJ2-5 and V is TRBV28; a possible D gene is TRBD1 (5 bases). This CDR3 is 15 amino acids long. Trimming cost V 3 bases and J 5 bases, with 16 bases left between them. Germline-derived CDR1 and CDR2 are MDHEN and SYDVKM. The CDR3 coding sequence is TGTGCCAGCAGTTTGTCCAGGGTGGTGGCCGAGACCCAGTACTTC. Amino acids: CASSLSRVVAETQYF.

The chain carries TRBV11-2 and TRBJ2-7; no firm D call. The CDR3 covers 13 residues. Germline V gives CDR1 SGHAT, CDR2 FQNNGV. The V end lost 5 bases, the J end lost 3 bases, and 11 bases lay between the germline ends. This CDR3 is CASSPEVFYEQYF. The CDR3 DNA reads TGTGCCAGCAGCCCAGAGGTGTTCTACGAGCAGTACTTC. Filled out from reference TRBV11-2 and TRBJ2-7, the complete variable domain reads EAGVAQSPRYKIIEKRQSVAFWCNPISGHATLYWYQQILGQGPKLLIQFQNNGVVDDSQLPKDRFSAERLKGVDSTLKIQPAKLEDSAVYLCASSPEVFYEQYFGPGTRLTVT.

The rearrangement joins TRBV4-1 to TRBJ2-1; TRBD2 is a possible D gene (5 bases). This CDR3 has 17 amino acids. V lost 0 bases to trimming and J lost 3 bases, with 15 bases between them. Germline CDR1 reads MGHRA; CDR2 reads YSYEKL. The CDR3 DNA reads TGCGCCAGCAGCCAAGATCCGGCCCCCCGGGGCTACAATGAGCAGTTCTTC. It is translated as CASSQDPAPRGYNEQFF.

V and J are TRBV19 and TRBJ1-5; no definite D call. CDR3 length equals 16 residues. The ends were cut back, 7 bases at V and 4 bases at J, with 20 bases in the middle. Germline assignment: CDR1 LNHDA and CDR2 SQIVND (reference sequence). The CDR3 loop is CASTVSIPGPNQPQHF. The CDR3 nucleotides are TGTGCCAGTACGGTTTCTATACCAGGCCCTAATCAGCCCCAGCATTTT.

The V gene is TRBV7-3, the J gene TRBJ1-5; no clear D. This CDR3 region has 13 residues. V gave up 5 bases and J gave up 3 bases, with 8 bases separating them. CDR1 SGHTA and CDR2 FQGTGA come from the germline V gene. CDR3 sequence (DNA): TGTGCCAGCAGCCCCTTTCACAATCAGCCCCAGCATTTT. The encoded protein is CASSPFHNQPQHF.

This CDR3 reads CASSLVVRQETQYF. The CDR3 DNA sequence: TGTGCCAGCAGCTTAGTCGTTAGGCAAGAGACCCAGTACTTC. V is TRBV7-2 and J is TRBJ2-5; D not certain. This CDR3 comprises 14 residues. The V end was cut by 1 base, the J end by 2 bases, with 8 bases between. Germline CDR1 is SGHTA and CDR2 is FQGNSA.

This sequence joins TRBV7-3 and TRBJ2-1; 8 nucleotides agree with TRBD2. The V gene's germline CDR1 is SGHTA and CDR2 FQGTGA. This CDR3 has 17 amino acids. The V segment lost 1 base and the J segment 5 bases; nucleotides outside the gene matches: 10. The CDR3 is CASSLNPTGGGNNEQFF. The CDR3 DNA is TGTGCCAGCAGCTTAAACCCGACGGGAGGGGGGAACAATGAGCAGTTCTTC. Looking up the rest from reference TRBV7-3 and TRBJ2-1 gives the full variable domain: GAGVSQTPSNKVTEKGKYVELRCDPISGHTALYWYRQSLGQGPEFLIYFQGTGAADDSGLPNDRFFAVRPEGSVSTLKIQRTERGDSAVYLCASSLNPTGGGNNEQFFGPGTRLTVL.

The chain joins TRBV30 to TRBJ2-1; 10 positions agree with TRBD2. V dropped 2 bases and J dropped 6; count of bases not matched to a gene: 10. The length of the CDR3 is 16 residues. Germline lookup yields CDR1 GTSNPN and CDR2 SVGIG (reference sequence). Written as DNA, the CDR3 is TGTGCCTGGAGTACCGCGGTTAGCGGGAGGATCAATGAGCAGTTCTTC. It codes for CAWSTAVSGRINEQFF.